This note documents a single T cell receptor beta chain sequence. What it binds is not known. The V end was cut by 2 bases, the J end by 5 bases, with 22 bases between. The CDR3 totals 17 residues. Germline lookup yields CDR1 SGHRS and CDR2 YFSETQ. The data were produced by immunoSEQ multiplex PCR, yet TCRdb's version contains in-frame clones alone and is incomplete. The sample yields approximately 24,000 clones, about 89% seen once. The data belong to a study of untreated major depressive disorder. Notes on the study in general: Compared with controls, depressed patients showed more TRBV05-01 (Vbeta 5.1) usage in CD4+ T cells. The sequencing tests were limited to three preselected Vbeta families.

This receptor was identified in a woman aged 30 to 39 with major depressive disorder. The sequencing input was CD4+ T cells from PBMCs. The chain combines TRBV5-1 with TRBJ2-5, with D possibly matching TRBD2 (7 bases). The CDR3 protein is CASSFPRGAVFDETQYF. DNA of the CDR3: TGCGCCAGCAGCTTCCCCCGGGGGGCCGTATTCGATGAGACCCAGTACTTC.